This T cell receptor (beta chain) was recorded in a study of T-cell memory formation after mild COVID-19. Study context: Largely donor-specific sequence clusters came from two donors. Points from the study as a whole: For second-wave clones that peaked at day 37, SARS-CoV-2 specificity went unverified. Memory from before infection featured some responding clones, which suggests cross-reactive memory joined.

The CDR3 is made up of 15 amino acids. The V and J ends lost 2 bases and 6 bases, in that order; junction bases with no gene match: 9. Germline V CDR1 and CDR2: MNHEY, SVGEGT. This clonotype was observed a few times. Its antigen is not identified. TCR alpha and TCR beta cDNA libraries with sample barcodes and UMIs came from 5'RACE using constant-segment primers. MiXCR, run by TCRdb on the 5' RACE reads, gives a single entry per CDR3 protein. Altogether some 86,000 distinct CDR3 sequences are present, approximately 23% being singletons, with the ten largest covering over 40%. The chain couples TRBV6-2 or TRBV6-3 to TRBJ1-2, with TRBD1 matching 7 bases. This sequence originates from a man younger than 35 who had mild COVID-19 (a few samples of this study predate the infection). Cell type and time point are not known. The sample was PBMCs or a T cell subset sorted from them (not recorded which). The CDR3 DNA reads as TGTGCCAGCAGTTACATAACCCCGACAGGGAATGGCTACACCTTC. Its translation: CASSYITPTGNGYTF.